These T cell receptor beta chains were read from a single sample in a study of CD8 T cells in ankylosing spondylitis. MiXCR was run by TCRdb on the 5' RACE reads, yielding one entry per CDR3 protein. Here the sample spans about 240,000 distinct CDR3 sequences, about 10% being singletons. Input material: blood, either unsorted or a sorted T cell fraction (not recorded which). These receptors all come from a male donor with ankylosing spondylitis or in good health (not recorded which). The CDR3 runs from the conserved cysteine through the conserved F or W. Fields, in order: J gene, clone size, D gene, V gene, CDR3 DNA, CDR3 protein. D genes are given only for firm matches. Size is stated for part of the rows, as once, few or many counts, or as a class when the clone is expanded.

>TRBJ1-2|many|TRBD1|TRBV6-2/TRBV6-3
TGTGCCAGCAGTTACCGGACAGGCCGAAACTATGGCTACACCTTC
CASSYRTGRNYGYTF
>TRBJ2-7|-|-|TRBV3-1
TGTGCCAGCAGCCGCGGGGATTACTCCTACGAGCAGTACTTC
CASSRGDYSYEQYF
>TRBJ2-7|many|-|TRBV5-1
TGCGCCAGCAGCTTAGACTCCTACTACGAGCAGTACTTC
CASSLDSYYEQYF
>TRBJ1-2|many|-|TRBV5-1
TGCGCCAGCAGCTTGGTTCCCGACTCCTATGGCTACACCTTC
CASSLVPDSYGYTF
>TRBJ2-7|-|-|TRBV6-4
TGTGCCAGCAGACCGGACGGAAGGAGCTCCTACGAGCAGTACTTC
CASRPDGRSSYEQYF
>TRBJ2-3|many|TRBD2|TRBV5-1
TGCGCCAGCAGCCCCCTAGCGGGGTCGCCCACAGATACGCAGTATTTT
CASSPLAGSPTDTQYF
>TRBJ1-2|-|-|TRBV21-1
TGTGCCAGCAGCAACAGAGGCGCTGGCTACACCTTC
CASSNRGAGYTF
>TRBJ2-6|-|TRBD1|TRBV27
TGTGCCAGCAGTTTATCTCCGGGACAGGGTTTTGGGGCCAACGTCCTGACTTTC
CASSLSPGQGFGANVLTF
>TRBJ1-5|many|-|TRBV20-1
TGCAGTGCTAGAGACAGGGGTAGCAATCAGCCCCAGCATTTT
CSARDRGSNQPQHF
>TRBJ2-1|many|-|TRBV10-3
TGTGCCATCAGTGAGGAGGGTGCGGGGTCAAGCTCCTACAATGAGCAGTTCTTC
CAISEEGAGSSSYNEQFF
>TRBJ1-1|many|-|TRBV20-1
TGCAGTGCTTCAGGAGTCATCTTGAACACTGAAGCTTTCTTT
CSASGVILNTEAFF
>TRBJ2-1|many|TRBD2|TRBV27
TGTGCCAGCAAGGGGCAGCGGGGGGCTGAGCAGTTCTTC
CASKGQRGAEQFF
>TRBJ1-2|-|-|TRBV7-2
TGTGCCAGCAGCCCAGCTCAAGCCAGGGTTAACTATGGCTACACCTTC
CASSPAQARVNYGYTF
>TRBJ1-1|-|-|TRBV12-3/TRBV12-4
TGTGCCAGCAGTTTAGTGGCGGGGGACGCTTTCTTT
CASSLVAGDAFF
>TRBJ2-3|many|-|TRBV5-1
TGCGCCAGCAGCGAGAACGACTTAAGCACAGATACGCAGTATTTT
CASSENDLSTDTQYF
>TRBJ2-3|many|-|TRBV7-2
TGTGCCAGCAGCTTATCGCTTCACCCTAGCACAGATACGCAGTATTTT
CASSLSLHPSTDTQYF
>TRBJ2-7|-|TRBD2|TRBV5-1
TGCGCCAGCAGCTTTACTAGCGGGAGGTACGAGCAGTACTTC
CASSFTSGRYEQYF
>TRBJ1-1|many|TRBD1|TRBV20-1
TGCAGTGCTGAATCCCCAGGGGGGACGAACACTGAAGCTTTCTTT
CSAESPGGTNTEAFF